This TCR beta chain originates from a study of T cell repertoires in cytomegalovirus infection. Background on the study: Public TCR beta signatures were indicative of both CMV infection and a matching HLA type.

One entry per CDR3 protein, called by TCRdb with MiXCR from the reads. The repertoire has about 260,000 distinct CDR3 sequences, approximately 9.1% of them found once; the top ten carry over 12%. General study points: People with CMV and the relevant HLA were identified by cumulative public TCR beta family frequency. The study found HLA-C-restricted CMV-specific TCR beta clonotypes dominating the ex vivo response.

This clonotype was seen at least ten times. The target antigen is unknown. V lost 3 bases to trimming and J lost 6 bases, with 12 bases between them. This CDR3 spans 14 amino acids. Sequencing was performed on PBMCs. The sequence came from a human donor in good health (CMV status not recorded). Some clones in this sample may be carry-over from other donors' samples. This chain connects TRBV12-3 or TRBV12-4 to TRBJ2-1; D gene uncertain. CDR3 sequence (DNA): TGTGCCAGCAGTTTGGCCCAGTCGCGCAATGAGCAGTTCTTC. Its translation is CASSLAQSRNEQFF.